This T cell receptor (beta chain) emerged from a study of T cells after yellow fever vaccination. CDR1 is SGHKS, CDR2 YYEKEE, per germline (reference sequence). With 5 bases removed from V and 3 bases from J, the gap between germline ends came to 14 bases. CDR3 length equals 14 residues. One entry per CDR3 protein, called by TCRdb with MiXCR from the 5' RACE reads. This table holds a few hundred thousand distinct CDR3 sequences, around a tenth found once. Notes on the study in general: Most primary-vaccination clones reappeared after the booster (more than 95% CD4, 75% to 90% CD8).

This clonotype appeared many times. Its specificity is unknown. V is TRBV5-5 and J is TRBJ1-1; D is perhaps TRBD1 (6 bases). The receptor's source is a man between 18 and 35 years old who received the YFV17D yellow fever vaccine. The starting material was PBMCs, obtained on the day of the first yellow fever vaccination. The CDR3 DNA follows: TGTGCCAGCAGTTATCAGGGGAGTTACACTGAAGCTTTCTTT. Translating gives CASSYQGSYTEAFF.